A single TCR beta chain is shown here with its context. The CDR3 totals 13 residues. Germline values: CDR1 SGDLS, CDR2 YYNGEE. Trimming removed 4 bases from V and 5 bases from J, with 9 bases in between. In the naive CD8 group, cells lacked CD45RO and were positively selected for CCR7, so terminally differentiated effector memory CD45RA+ cells were left out. Every donor, a Caucasian adult, lived in Nashville, Tennessee. This sample is part of a study of shared clonotypes between healthy human individuals. Across the study: CD4 naive and memory got three plates each, CD8 naive two, CD8 memory one.

Here immunoSEQ multiplex PCR was the method, and the copy in TCRdb shows in-frame clones only, minus some. The sample holds around 2,000,000 clones, about 95% seen once. The TCR sequence derives from a man aged 18 to 29 in good health. Sample: naive CD8+ T cells sorted from blood. The chain is built from TRBV9 and TRBJ2-2; D remains ambiguous. CDR3 nucleotides: TGTGCCAGCAGCCCCATCGGGACCGGGGAGCTGTTTTTT. Its translation is CASSPIGTGELFF.